The clone carrying this TCR beta chain has a handful of counts. Germline V gene sequence: CDR1 MNHEY, CDR2 SMNVEV (reference sequence). This CDR3 has 15 amino acids. Trimming cost V 5 bases and J 5 bases; bases outside gene matches: 9. This entry comes from a study of OX40 agonist ivuxolimab in advanced cancers. Assay used: immunoSEQ multiplex PCR; TCRdb lists only in-frame clones, some missing. The sample holds 15,000 or so clones, 80% seen once. The V gene is TRBV27, the J gene TRBJ2-7, with 10 bases that match TRBD2. This sample comprised CD4+ or CD8+ T cells sorted from blood, obtained in a trial of the OX40 agonist ivuxolimab. The receptor was derived from an adult with an advanced solid tumor such as melanoma, head and neck, liver or kidney cancer. CDR3: CASSQRAGGSHEQYF. In nucleotides, the CDR3 is TGTGCCAGCAGTCAAAGAGCGGGAGGGTCCCACGAGCAGTACTTC.